This T cell receptor beta chain is drawn from a study of type 1 and type 2 diabetes patients. Study background: CD4+ or CD8+ T cells were positively selected from PBMCs with microbeads.

The ends were cut back, 5 bases at V and 7 bases at J, with 23 bases in the middle. CDR3 length equals 16 residues. Germline V gene data show CDR1 as SEHNR and CDR2 as FQNEAQ (reference sequence). This clonotype was picked up a small number of times. Genomic DNA was the PCR template. The TCR beta CDR3 region was amplified using 30 forward and 13 reverse primers. TCRdb reprocessed the multiplex PCR reads with MiXCR, giving one entry per CDR3 protein. This sample has a few hundred thousand distinct CDR3 sequences, with approximately 45% found just once. J is TRBJ1-2 and V is TRBV7-9; D is possibly TRBD1 (5 bases). The source of this sequence is a man younger than 30 with type 2 diabetes. The material sequenced was peripheral blood mononuclear cells (PBMCs). CDR3 nucleotides: TGTGCCAGCAGCCCGACGGGACTCCTAACTATGTCTGGCTACACCTTC. This translates into CASSPTGLLTMSGYTF.